This is a list of T cell receptor beta chains from one sample in a study of blood T cell repertoires in COVID-19. Using immunoSEQ multiplex PCR, the repertoire was profiled, and TCRdb retains in-frame clones only, with some absent. The sample shows approximately 400,000 clones, more than 75% of them seen only once. The sequencing input was PBMCs or T cells enriched from blood (not recorded which). These receptors were collected from a young woman who had recovered from COVID-19. Both conserved end residues are part of each CDR3. Fields, in order: D gene, V gene, J gene, clone size, CDR3 protein, CDR3 DNA. A D gene is named only where the DNA matches it firmly. Some rows mark clone size as missing; the rest say once, few, many or name a class of expanded clone.

NA,TRBV6-1,TRBJ1-2,NA,CASSEAGGYGYTF,TGTGCCAGCAGTGAAGCGGGGGGCTATGGCTACACCTTC
NA,TRBV28,TRBJ2-2,NA,CASILSQGGTGELFF,TGTGCCAGCATCCTATCCCAGGGGGGAACCGGGGAGCTGTTTTTT
TRBD1,TRBV4-3,TRBJ1-2,NA,CASSERTGVRYGYTF,TGCGCCAGCAGCGAGCGGACAGGGGTCCGTTATGGCTACACCTTC
NA,TRBV10-2,TRBJ1-5,once,CATHRAGSNQPQHF,TGCGCCACCCACAGGGCGGGTAGCAATCAGCCCCAGCATTTT
NA,TRBV6-5,TRBJ2-3,NA,CASSYGLRVDTQYF,TGTGCCAGCAGTTACGGACTAAGAGTCGATACGCAGTATTTT
NA,TRBV6-5,TRBJ2-5,NA,CASSYRGQETQYF,TGTGCCAGCAGTTACAGGGGGCAAGAGACCCAGTACTTC
NA,TRBV27,TRBJ2-7,NA,CASAQGTYYEQYF,TGTGCCAGCGCACAGGGGACTTACTACGAGCAGTACTTC
TRBD1,TRBV6-5,TRBJ1-1,once,CASSSPRGRIEAFF,TGTGCCAGCAGTTCCCCCAGGGGGAGGATTGAAGCTTTCTTT
TRBD1,TRBV7-7,TRBJ2-1,NA,CASSPGTGVYNEQFF,TGTGCTAGCAGCCCGGGGACAGGGGTCTACAATGAGCAGTTCTTC
NA,TRBV12-5,TRBJ2-2,NA,CASGLPQAGLTGELFF,TGTGCTAGTGGTTTGCCTCAAGCGGGCCTCACCGGGGAGCTGTTTTTT
TRBD2,TRBV20-1,TRBJ2-3,once,CSASALAGGVSTDTQYF,TGCAGTGCTAGTGCTCTAGCGGGGGGGGTCAGCACAGATACGCAGTATTTT
NA,TRBV14,TRBJ1-4,NA,CASSGRGEKLFF,TGTGCCAGCAGCGGCAGGGGCGAAAAACTGTTTTTT
NA,TRBV11-3,TRBJ2-3,NA,CASSPGLDLPTDTQYF,TGTGCCAGCAGCCCGGGACTCGATCTGCCCACAGATACGCAGTATTTT
NA,TRBV2,TRBJ1-2,NA,CASSESGLYGYTF,TGTGCCAGCAGTGAAAGCGGGCTCTATGGCTACACCTTC
TRBD2,TRBV9,TRBJ2-5,NA,CASSPGLAAQETQYF,TGTGCCAGCAGCCCCGGACTAGCGGCACAAGAGACCCAGTACTTC
NA,TRBV12-5,TRBJ2-1,NA,CASGYAGHNGNEQFF,TGTGCTAGTGGTTACGCGGGGCACAACGGCAATGAGCAGTTCTTC
TRBD1,TRBV2,TRBJ1-6,NA,CASSPGTVESPLHF,TGTGCCAGCAGCCCGGGGACAGTCGAGTCACCCCTCCACTTT
NA,TRBV12-3/TRBV12-4,TRBJ1-1,NA,CASSEESEAFF,TGTGCCAGCTCCGAGGAGAGTGAAGCTTTCTTT
NA,TRBV3-1/TRBV3-2,TRBJ2-5,NA,CASSQDGGAQETQYF,TGTGCCAGCAGCCAAGATGGGGGGGCACAAGAGACCCAGTACTTC
NA,TRBV25-1,TRBJ1-2,NA,CASSEGGRPATGYTF,TGTGCCAGCAGTGAAGGAGGACGGCCCGCCACAGGCTACACCTTC
NA,TRBV3-1/TRBV3-2,TRBJ2-3,NA,CASSQLRGPGTDTQYF,TGTGCCAGCAGCCAGTTGCGGGGGCCCGGGACAGATACGCAGTATTTT
NA,TRBV6-5,TRBJ2-1,NA,CASTTAASSYNEQFF,TGTGCCAGCACCACGGCGGCGAGCTCCTACAATGAGCAGTTCTTC
NA,TRBV5-1,TRBJ1-4,once,CASRDSEKLFF,TGCGCCAGCAGAGACAGTGAAAAACTGTTTTTT
NA,TRBV6-5,TRBJ1-5,NA,CASTEMRNQPQHF,TGTGCCAGCACAGAAATGCGCAATCAGCCCCAGCATTTT
TRBD1,TRBV3-1/TRBV3-2,TRBJ1-2,NA,CASSQDWGQELYGYTF,TGTGCCAGCAGCCAAGATTGGGGACAGGAACTCTATGGCTACACCTTC
TRBD1,TRBV6-2/TRBV6-3,TRBJ2-6,medium-sized,CASSWAGGSGANVLTF,TGTGCCAGCAGTTGGGCAGGGGGCTCTGGGGCCAACGTCCTGACTTTC
TRBD1,TRBV9,TRBJ2-7,NA,CASSVGPGQGIDEQYF,TGTGCCAGCAGCGTAGGCCCGGGACAGGGGATCGACGAGCAGTACTTC
NA,TRBV11-2,TRBJ2-7,NA,CASSLYEQYF,TGTGCCAGCAGCCTCTACGAGCAGTACTTC
TRBD1,TRBV5-1,TRBJ1-2,once,CASSWTGDYGYTF,TGCGCCAGCAGCTGGACAGGGGACTATGGCTACACCTTC
NA,TRBV2,TRBJ1-1,NA,CASSTKTGNTEAFF,TGTGCCAGCAGTACTAAGACAGGGAACACTGAAGCTTTCTTT
NA,TRBV5-5,TRBJ2-4,NA,CASSLSAGWAKNIQYF,TGTGCCAGCAGCTTGTCGGCAGGGTGGGCCAAAAACATTCAGTACTTC
TRBD2,TRBV27,TRBJ2-2,NA,CASSSSGTSSTGELFF,TGTGCCAGCAGTTCCTCCGGGACTAGCTCCACCGGGGAGCTGTTTTTT
NA,TRBV29-1,TRBJ2-7,NA,CSVVGLSSYEQYF,TGCAGCGTTGTGGGGCTGAGCTCCTACGAGCAGTACTTC
TRBD1,TRBV3-1/TRBV3-2,TRBJ1-2,NA,CASSQDLWTGAFRGYTF,TGTGCCAGCAGCCAAGATCTCTGGACAGGGGCCTTTCGCGGCTACACCTTC
NA,TRBV18,TRBJ1-2,NA,CASSPSPGLKHYGYTF,TGTGCCAGCTCACCTTCGCCGGGACTCAAGCACTATGGCTACACCTTC
TRBD1,TRBV28,TRBJ1-1,NA,CASSPSSDRGPEAFF,TGTGCCAGCAGTCCCTCCTCGGACAGGGGCCCTGAAGCTTTCTTT
NA,TRBV18,TRBJ1-1,NA,CASSPGETEAFF,TGTGCCAGCTCACCGGGAGAGACTGAAGCTTTCTTT
NA,TRBV19,TRBJ1-6,NA,CASSIKQADSPLHF,TGTGCCAGTAGTATAAAACAGGCTGATTCACCCCTCCACTTT
NA,TRBV7-8,TRBJ2-7,once,CASSSRGGLYYEQYF,TGTGCCAGCAGCTCAAGGGGGGGACTCTACTACGAGCAGTACTTC
NA,TRBV9,TRBJ2-6,NA,CASSGGTPGANVLTF,TGTGCCAGCAGCGGAGGCACACCCGGGGCCAACGTCCTGACTTTC
TRBD1,TRBV30,TRBJ2-7,NA,CAWSRGQVYEQYF,TGTGCCTGGAGTAGGGGGCAGGTCTACGAGCAGTACTTC